A selection of T cell receptor beta chains follows, all from one sample in a study of blood T cell repertoires in COVID-19. Only in-frame clones appear in the TCRdb table, and some are missing; sequencing was by immunoSEQ multiplex PCR. The sample has approximately 300,000 clones, around 90% seen once; the top ten hold more than 0.85%. The sample taken for sequencing was peripheral blood. These receptors all come from a woman between 40 and 55 years old with COVID-19, enrolled during active disease. CDR3s include the opening cysteine and the closing phenylalanine or tryptophan. The order of the fields is CDR3 DNA, CDR3 protein, V gene, J gene, D gene, clone size. The D gene is left open where the match is weak. Part of the rows lack a size; the others show once, few, many or a class for expanded clones.

cdr3_nt: TGTGCCAGTACCTCGTCCCGGGACAGGTTTTTCAGCTCTGGAAACACCATATATTTT
cdr3_aa: CASTSSRDRFFSSGNTIYF
v_call: TRBV19
j_call: TRBJ1-3
d_call: TRBD1
clone_size: once

cdr3_nt: TGTGCCAGTAGTAATGCGGCCGAGCAGTACTTC
cdr3_aa: CASSNAAEQYF
v_call: TRBV19
j_call: TRBJ2-7
d_call: NA
clone_size: NA

cdr3_nt: TGTGCCAGTAGTATAGGGGGCTTCGCCTACGAGCAGTACTTC
cdr3_aa: CASSIGGFAYEQYF
v_call: TRBV19
j_call: TRBJ2-7
d_call: NA
clone_size: NA

cdr3_nt: TGTGCCAGCTCACCAAGCCTACAGGACAATCAGCCCCAGCATTTT
cdr3_aa: CASSPSLQDNQPQHF
v_call: TRBV18
j_call: TRBJ1-5
d_call: NA
clone_size: NA

cdr3_nt: TGTGCCAGCAGCCCGACAGGGTTGAATAATTCACCCCTCCACTTT
cdr3_aa: CASSPTGLNNSPLHF
v_call: TRBV27
j_call: TRBJ1-6
d_call: TRBD1
clone_size: NA

cdr3_nt: TGCGCCAGCAGCTTGGCGTTTCGGACAGGGGAAAACACCGGGGAGCTGTTTTTT
cdr3_aa: CASSLAFRTGENTGELFF
v_call: TRBV5-1
j_call: TRBJ2-2
d_call: TRBD1
clone_size: NA

cdr3_nt: TGTGCCTGGGGCAGTTACAGGGGAGGAGGGGGCTACACCTTC
cdr3_aa: CAWGSYRGGGGYTF
v_call: TRBV30
j_call: TRBJ1-2
d_call: TRBD1
clone_size: NA

cdr3_nt: TGTGCCAGCAGTAGGGAGCGGGGGGCCACAGATACGCAGTATTTT
cdr3_aa: CASSRERGATDTQYF
v_call: TRBV2
j_call: TRBJ2-3
d_call: TRBD2
clone_size: once

cdr3_nt: TGTGCCAGCAGCTTAGGCCCCAGGGGCACAGATACGCAGTATTTT
cdr3_aa: CASSLGPRGTDTQYF
v_call: TRBV7-9
j_call: TRBJ2-3
d_call: NA
clone_size: NA

cdr3_nt: TGCAGTGCTAGTGACAGGGGAACTGAAGCTTTCTTT
cdr3_aa: CSASDRGTEAFF
v_call: TRBV20-1
j_call: TRBJ1-1
d_call: TRBD1
clone_size: NA

cdr3_nt: TGTGCCAGCAGCTTGGAGGCGGGCCCCGCCTACAATGAGCAGTTCTTC
cdr3_aa: CASSLEAGPAYNEQFF
v_call: TRBV5-4
j_call: TRBJ2-1
d_call: NA
clone_size: NA

cdr3_nt: TGTGCCAGCAGCGTAGATCGGCGGGCATCTGGAAACACCATATATTTT
cdr3_aa: CASSVDRRASGNTIYF
v_call: TRBV9
j_call: TRBJ1-3
d_call: NA
clone_size: NA

cdr3_nt: TGTGCCAGCAGCCCTCCGACAGGGGAGCACTCCTACGAGCAGTACTTC
cdr3_aa: CASSPPTGEHSYEQYF
v_call: TRBV7-2
j_call: TRBJ2-7
d_call: TRBD1
clone_size: NA

cdr3_nt: TGTGCCAGTACCTTGAGAGGTCTCGGAAACACCATATATTTT
cdr3_aa: CASTLRGLGNTIYF
v_call: TRBV19
j_call: TRBJ1-3
d_call: NA
clone_size: NA

cdr3_nt: TGTGCCATCGCCCGGGGGGGGGATCGTAACACTGAAGCTTTCTTT
cdr3_aa: CAIARGGDRNTEAFF
v_call: TRBV10-3
j_call: TRBJ1-1
d_call: NA
clone_size: NA

cdr3_nt: TGCGCCAGCAGCCCTTTTTTAAATAGCAATCAGCCCCAGCATTTT
cdr3_aa: CASSPFLNSNQPQHF
v_call: TRBV4-3
j_call: TRBJ1-5
d_call: NA
clone_size: once

cdr3_nt: TGCAGCGTTGACGGACAGGGCGCTAACTATGGCTACACCTTC
cdr3_aa: CSVDGQGANYGYTF
v_call: TRBV29-1
j_call: TRBJ1-2
d_call: TRBD1
clone_size: NA

cdr3_nt: TGTGCCAGCAGCTTACGGGAGTACCTGCCAGCCCAGCATTTT
cdr3_aa: CASSLREYLPAQHF
v_call: TRBV7-2
j_call: TRBJ1-5
d_call: NA
clone_size: NA

cdr3_nt: TGTGCCAGCAGCCCCTCCCGGGGGGGCCCGGAGGGGACCCAGTACTTC
cdr3_aa: CASSPSRGGPEGTQYF
v_call: TRBV11-1
j_call: TRBJ2-5
d_call: TRBD2
clone_size: NA

cdr3_nt: TGTGCCAGCAGCTGGACAGTTACCCAAACTAATGAAAAACTGTTTTTT
cdr3_aa: CASSWTVTQTNEKLFF
v_call: TRBV7-2
j_call: TRBJ1-4
d_call: NA
clone_size: NA

cdr3_nt: TGTGCCAGCAGCTCCCTGGCGGGAGAGCGCACAGATACGCAGTATTTT
cdr3_aa: CASSSLAGERTDTQYF
v_call: TRBV7-3
j_call: TRBJ2-3
d_call: TRBD2
clone_size: NA

cdr3_nt: TGTGCCAGTAAAGACTTAATGAACACTGAAGCTTTCTTT
cdr3_aa: CASKDLMNTEAFF
v_call: TRBV19
j_call: TRBJ1-1
d_call: NA
clone_size: NA

cdr3_nt: TGCGCCAGCAGCTTTCAGGAGGACTATGGCTACACCTTC
cdr3_aa: CASSFQEDYGYTF
v_call: TRBV5-1
j_call: TRBJ1-2
d_call: NA
clone_size: once

cdr3_nt: TGTGCCAGCAGCTTAAACCAGGGGCATTCACCCCTCCACTTT
cdr3_aa: CASSLNQGHSPLHF
v_call: TRBV7-9
j_call: TRBJ1-6
d_call: NA
clone_size: NA

cdr3_nt: TGTGCCAGCAGCGCCCAACCAGGGGCTAACTATGGCTACACCTTC
cdr3_aa: CASSAQPGANYGYTF
v_call: TRBV9
j_call: TRBJ1-2
d_call: NA
clone_size: NA

cdr3_nt: TGTGCCAGCAGCCCTACTAGCGGGAGATCGGATACGCAGTATTTT
cdr3_aa: CASSPTSGRSDTQYF
v_call: TRBV7-9
j_call: TRBJ2-3
d_call: TRBD2
clone_size: NA

cdr3_nt: TGTGCCAGCAGTTTGGAGCAGGGGAACACCATATATTTT
cdr3_aa: CASSLEQGNTIYF
v_call: TRBV12-3/TRBV12-4
j_call: TRBJ1-3
d_call: NA
clone_size: NA

cdr3_nt: TGTGCCTGGACCGGGACACACAATGAGCAGTTCTTC
cdr3_aa: CAWTGTHNEQFF
v_call: TRBV30
j_call: TRBJ2-1
d_call: NA
clone_size: NA

cdr3_nt: TGTGCCAGCAGACAGGGAGGGACTGGAAACACCATATATTTT
cdr3_aa: CASRQGGTGNTIYF
v_call: TRBV28
j_call: TRBJ1-3
d_call: NA
clone_size: NA

cdr3_nt: TGTGCCAGCAGCTTAGATCGTGCGCGGGATACGCAGTATTTT
cdr3_aa: CASSLDRARDTQYF
v_call: TRBV11-3
j_call: TRBJ2-3
d_call: NA
clone_size: NA

cdr3_nt: TGTGCCAGCAGCCAGGGGACTAGCGGGGGCGATTCCTACGAGCAGTACTTC
cdr3_aa: CASSQGTSGGDSYEQYF
v_call: TRBV4-2
j_call: TRBJ2-7
d_call: TRBD2
clone_size: NA

cdr3_nt: TGTGCCAGCAGCAATTCACGACTCCATTTGAACACTGAAGCTTTCTTT
cdr3_aa: CASSNSRLHLNTEAFF
v_call: TRBV7-8
j_call: TRBJ1-1
d_call: NA
clone_size: NA

cdr3_nt: TGTGCCAGCAGCTTGGGCGGGGAGGAAAGGCAGTATTTT
cdr3_aa: CASSLGGEERQYF
v_call: TRBV5-5
j_call: TRBJ2-3
d_call: NA
clone_size: NA

cdr3_nt: TGTGCCAGCAGCTTCTGGGAGTCCGCTGGAAACACCATATATTTT
cdr3_aa: CASSFWESAGNTIYF
v_call: TRBV7-2
j_call: TRBJ1-3
d_call: NA
clone_size: NA

cdr3_nt: TGCAGTGCTAGTTGGGACAGCTACGAGCAGTACTTC
cdr3_aa: CSASWDSYEQYF
v_call: TRBV20-1
j_call: TRBJ2-7
d_call: TRBD1
clone_size: NA

cdr3_nt: TGTGCCTGGAATCGGGACTCAAGAAATTCACCCCTCCACTTT
cdr3_aa: CAWNRDSRNSPLHF
v_call: TRBV30
j_call: TRBJ1-6
d_call: NA
clone_size: NA

cdr3_nt: TGTGCCAGCAGCCAACTAGCAGATACGCAGTATTTT
cdr3_aa: CASSQLADTQYF
v_call: TRBV9
j_call: TRBJ2-3
d_call: NA
clone_size: NA

cdr3_nt: TGTGCCAGCAGCCGTCAACAGGTAACTGAAGCTTTCTTT
cdr3_aa: CASSRQQVTEAFF
v_call: TRBV3-1/TRBV3-2
j_call: TRBJ1-1
d_call: NA
clone_size: NA

cdr3_nt: TGTGCCAGCAGCGTAGAGCGGGGGACCACCGGGGAGCTGTTTTTT
cdr3_aa: CASSVERGTTGELFF
v_call: TRBV9
j_call: TRBJ2-2
d_call: TRBD2
clone_size: NA

cdr3_nt: TGTGCCAGCAGCTTGGCGTCCAGATCCTACAATGAGCAGTTCTTC
cdr3_aa: CASSLASRSYNEQFF
v_call: TRBV5-5
j_call: TRBJ2-1
d_call: NA
clone_size: once